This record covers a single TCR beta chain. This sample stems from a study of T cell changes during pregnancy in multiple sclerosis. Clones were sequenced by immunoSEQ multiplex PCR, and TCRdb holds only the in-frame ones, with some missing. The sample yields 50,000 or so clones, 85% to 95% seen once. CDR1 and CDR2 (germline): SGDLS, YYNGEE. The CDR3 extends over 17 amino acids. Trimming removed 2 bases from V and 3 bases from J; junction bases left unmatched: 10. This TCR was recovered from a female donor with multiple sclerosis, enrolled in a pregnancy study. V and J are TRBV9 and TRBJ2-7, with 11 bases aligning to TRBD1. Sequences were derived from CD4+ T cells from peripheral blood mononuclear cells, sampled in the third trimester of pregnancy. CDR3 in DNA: TGTGCCAGCAGCGTTTCCGGGGCCGGGACAGGGGGCTACGAGCAGTACTTC. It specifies CASSVSGAGTGGYEQYF.